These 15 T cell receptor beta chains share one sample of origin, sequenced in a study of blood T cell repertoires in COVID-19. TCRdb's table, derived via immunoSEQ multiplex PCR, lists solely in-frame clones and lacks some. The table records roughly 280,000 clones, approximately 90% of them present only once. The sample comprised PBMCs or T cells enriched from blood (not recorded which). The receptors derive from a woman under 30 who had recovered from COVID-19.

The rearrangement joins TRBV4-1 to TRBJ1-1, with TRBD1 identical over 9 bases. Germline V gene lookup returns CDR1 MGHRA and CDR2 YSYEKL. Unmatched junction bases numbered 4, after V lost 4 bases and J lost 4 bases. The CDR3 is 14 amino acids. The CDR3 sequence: CASSPGQGRTEAFF. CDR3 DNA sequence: TGCGCCAGCAGCCCCGGACAGGGGCGCACTGAAGCTTTCTTT.

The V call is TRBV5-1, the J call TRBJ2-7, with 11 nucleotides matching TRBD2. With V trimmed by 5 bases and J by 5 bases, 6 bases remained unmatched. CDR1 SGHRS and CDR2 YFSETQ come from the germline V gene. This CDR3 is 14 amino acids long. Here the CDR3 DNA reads TGCGCCAGCAGACTAGCGGGGGTGAACGACGAGCAGTACTTC. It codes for CASRLAGVNDEQYF.

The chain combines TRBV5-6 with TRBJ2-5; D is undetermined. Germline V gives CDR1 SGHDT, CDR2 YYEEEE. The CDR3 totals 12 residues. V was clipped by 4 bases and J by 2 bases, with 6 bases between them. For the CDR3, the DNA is TGTGCCAGCAGCCCCAGTCAAGAGACCCAGTACTTC. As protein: CASSPSQETQYF.

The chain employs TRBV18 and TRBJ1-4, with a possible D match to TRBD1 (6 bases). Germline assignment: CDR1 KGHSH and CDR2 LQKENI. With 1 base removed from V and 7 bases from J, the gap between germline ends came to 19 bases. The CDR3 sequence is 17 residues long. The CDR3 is CASSPREQGVYGEKLFF. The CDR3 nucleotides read TGTGCCAGCTCACCACGAGAACAGGGCGTTTACGGTGAAAAACTGTTTTTT. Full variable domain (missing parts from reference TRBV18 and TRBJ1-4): NAGVMQNPRHLVRRRGQEARLRCSPMKGHSHVYWYRQLPEEGLKFMVYLQKENIIDESGMPKERFSAEFPKEGPSILRIQQVVRGDSAAYFCASSPREQGVYGEKLFFGSGTQLSVL.

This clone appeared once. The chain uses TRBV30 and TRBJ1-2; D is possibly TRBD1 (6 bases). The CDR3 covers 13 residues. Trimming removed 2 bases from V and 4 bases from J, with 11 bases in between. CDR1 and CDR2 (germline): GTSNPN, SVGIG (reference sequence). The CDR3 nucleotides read TGTGCCTGGAGTCCAGGGGTCAGCTATGGCTACACCTTC. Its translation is CAWSPGVSYGYTF.

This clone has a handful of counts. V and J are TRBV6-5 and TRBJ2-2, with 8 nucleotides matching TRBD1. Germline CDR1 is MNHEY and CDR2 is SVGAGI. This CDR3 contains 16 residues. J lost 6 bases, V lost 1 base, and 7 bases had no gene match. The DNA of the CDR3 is TGTGCCAGCAGTTACTGGTCGGACAGGGTGTCCGGGGAGCTGTTTTTT. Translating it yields CASSYWSDRVSGELFF.

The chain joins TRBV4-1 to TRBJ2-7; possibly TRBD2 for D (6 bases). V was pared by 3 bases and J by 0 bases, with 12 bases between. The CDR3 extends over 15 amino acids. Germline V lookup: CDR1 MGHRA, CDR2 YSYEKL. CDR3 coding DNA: TGCGCCAGCAGCCAGGGCGCGGGGAGCTCCTACGAGCAGTACTTC. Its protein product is CASSQGAGSSYEQYF.

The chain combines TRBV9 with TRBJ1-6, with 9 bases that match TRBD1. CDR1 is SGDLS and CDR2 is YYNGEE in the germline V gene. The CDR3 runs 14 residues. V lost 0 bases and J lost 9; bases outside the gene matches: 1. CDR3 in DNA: TGTGCCAGCAGCGTAGTGGACAGGGGTTCACCCCTCCACTTT. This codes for CASSVVDRGSPLHF. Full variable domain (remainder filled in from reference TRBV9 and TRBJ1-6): DSGVTQTPKHLITATGQRVTLRCSPRSGDLSVYWYQQSLDQGLQFLIQYYNGEERAKGNILERFSAQQFPDLHSELNLSSLELGDSALYFCASSVVDRGSPLHFGNGTRLTVT.

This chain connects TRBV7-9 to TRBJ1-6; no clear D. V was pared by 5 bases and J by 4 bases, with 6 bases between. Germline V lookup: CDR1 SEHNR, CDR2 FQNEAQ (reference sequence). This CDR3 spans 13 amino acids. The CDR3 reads CASSRGYNSPLHF. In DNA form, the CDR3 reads TGTGCCAGCAGCCGAGGTTATAATTCACCCCTCCACTTT.

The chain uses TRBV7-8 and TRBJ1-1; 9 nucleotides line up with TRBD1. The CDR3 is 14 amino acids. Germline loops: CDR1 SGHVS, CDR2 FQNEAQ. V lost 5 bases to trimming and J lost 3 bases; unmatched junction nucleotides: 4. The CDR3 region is CASSVRDRDTEAFF. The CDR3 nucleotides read TGTGCCAGCAGCGTCCGGGACAGGGACACTGAAGCTTTCTTT.

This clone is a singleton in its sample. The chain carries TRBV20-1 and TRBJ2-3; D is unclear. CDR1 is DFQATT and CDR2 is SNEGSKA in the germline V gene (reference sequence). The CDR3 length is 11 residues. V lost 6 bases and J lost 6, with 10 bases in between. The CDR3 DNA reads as TGCAGTGCCGAATCCGAGGATACGCAGTATTTT. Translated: CSAESEDTQYF.

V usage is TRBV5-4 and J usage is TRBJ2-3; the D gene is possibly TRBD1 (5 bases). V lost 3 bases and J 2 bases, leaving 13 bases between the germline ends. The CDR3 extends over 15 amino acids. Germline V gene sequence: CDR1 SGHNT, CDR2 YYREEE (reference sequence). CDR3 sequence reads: CASSSRKGNTDTQYF. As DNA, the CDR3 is TGTGCCAGCAGCTCGAGAAAGGGGAACACAGATACGCAGTATTTT. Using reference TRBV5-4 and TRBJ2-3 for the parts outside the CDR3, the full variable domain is ETGVTQSPTHLIKTRGQQVTLRCSSQSGHNTVSWYQQALGQGPQFIFQYYREEENGRGNFPPRFSGLQFPNYSSELNVNALELDDSALYLCASSSRKGNTDTQYFGPGTRLTVL.

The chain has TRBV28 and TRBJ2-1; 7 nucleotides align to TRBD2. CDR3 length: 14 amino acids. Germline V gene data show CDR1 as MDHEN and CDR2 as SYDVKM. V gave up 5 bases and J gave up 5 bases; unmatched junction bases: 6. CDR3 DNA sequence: TGTGCCAGCAGTCCGGGACTAAAGAACAATGAGCAGTTCTTC. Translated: CASSPGLKNNEQFF.

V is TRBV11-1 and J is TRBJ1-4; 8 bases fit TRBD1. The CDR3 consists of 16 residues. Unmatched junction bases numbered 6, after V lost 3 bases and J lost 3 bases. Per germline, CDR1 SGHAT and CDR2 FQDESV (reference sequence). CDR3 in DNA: TGTGCCAGCAGCTTTTCAGGGGGCCTCGCTAATGAAAAACTGTTTTTT. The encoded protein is CASSFSGGLANEKLFF.

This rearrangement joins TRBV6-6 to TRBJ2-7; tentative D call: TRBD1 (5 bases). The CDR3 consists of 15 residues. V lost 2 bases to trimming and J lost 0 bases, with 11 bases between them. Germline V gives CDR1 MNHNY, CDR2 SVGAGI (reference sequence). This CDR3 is CASSYPGKSSYEQYF. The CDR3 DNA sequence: TGTGCCAGCAGTTACCCAGGGAAGAGCTCCTACGAGCAGTACTTC.